The clone carrying this T cell receptor beta chain has just a few counts. Distinct nucleotide sequences in the sample also encode this CDR3. The data belong to a study of shared clonotypes between healthy human individuals. CD4+ cells were split into CD45RA+ naive and CD45RA-negative memory subsets. Clones were read by immunoSEQ multiplex PCR, and TCRdb kept only the in-frame ones, dropping some. Among 2 million to 2.5 million clones listed, 90% to 95% were seen once. The V and J ends lost 1 base and 7 bases respectively, with 6 bases between them. The CDR3 is 12 amino acids. Looked up from germline, CDR1 is SGHDT and CDR2 is YYEEEE.

The sequencing input was naive CD4+ T cells from PBMCs. Stated subset: CD45RA+ positively selected. The chain combines TRBV5-6 with TRBJ1-5, with D unresolved. This sequence was found in a man between 18 and 29 years old in good health. Some clones in this sample may be carry-over from other donors' samples. The DNA of the CDR3 is TGTGCCAGCAGCTTGCAAGGCCAGCCCCAGCATTTT. It specifies CASSLQGQPQHF.